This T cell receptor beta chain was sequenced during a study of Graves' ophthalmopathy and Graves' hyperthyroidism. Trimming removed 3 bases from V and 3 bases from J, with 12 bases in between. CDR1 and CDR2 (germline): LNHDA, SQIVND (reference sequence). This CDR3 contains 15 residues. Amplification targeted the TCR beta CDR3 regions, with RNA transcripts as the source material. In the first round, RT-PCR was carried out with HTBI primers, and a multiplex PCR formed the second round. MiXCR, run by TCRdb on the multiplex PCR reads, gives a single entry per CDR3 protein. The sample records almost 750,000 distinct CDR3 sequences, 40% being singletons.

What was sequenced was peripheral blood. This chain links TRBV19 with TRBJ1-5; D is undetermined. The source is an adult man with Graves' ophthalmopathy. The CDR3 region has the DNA TGTGCCAGTAGTATTGGTAATTTGTTCAATCAGCCCCAGCATTTT. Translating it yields CASSIGNLFNQPQHF.